Listed here is a single T cell receptor (beta chain). Its antigen is currently unknown. The data belong to a study of cytomegalovirus exposure and HLA in healthy donors. The study's findings and limits: The presence/absence work took it that sequencing depth was about the same across donors.

60 Vbeta and 13 Jbeta primers were used in PCR. Clones were sequenced by immunoSEQ multiplex PCR, and TCRdb holds only the in-frame ones, with some missing. The sample lists 150,000 to 200,000 clones, about 70% seen once, with 1.5% to 2% in the top ten. Germline V gene data show CDR1 as KGHSH and CDR2 as LQKENI. V dropped 3 bases and J dropped 8; count of bases not matched to a gene: 22. The CDR3 contains 19 residues. This sequence was found in a woman aged 25 to 45 in good health and CMV-seronegative. The genes are TRBV18 and TRBJ1-1; 9 bases are a match to TRBD1. The sample consisted of PBMCs. In nucleotides, the CDR3 is TGTGCCAGCTCACCCTGGACAGGGGATTCGACCGATGGTTCTACCGAAGCTTTCTTT. Translation gives CASSPWTGDSTDGSTEAFF.